The count of the clone carrying this T cell receptor beta chain is one. Its antigen is unknown. The data were taken from a study of shared clonotypes between healthy human individuals. Findings and caveats of the study: As a rule, naive subsets had a larger estimated richness than memory subsets.

Several immunoSEQ plates received, in even portions, the genomic DNA of each subset. The repertoire was sequenced with immunoSEQ multiplex PCR; TCRdb's copy has only in-frame clones and lacks some. Of around 600,000 clones detected, roughly 98% appear once; the ten largest clones hold 0.3%. The ends lost 3 bases at V and 2 bases at J; junction bases unmatched: 13. CDR1 SGDLS and CDR2 YYNGEE come from the germline V gene. The CDR3 spans 18 residues. Naive CD8 cells, CD45RO-negative and positively selected for CCR7, excluded terminally differentiated effector memory CD45RA+ cells. This chain connects TRBV9 to TRBJ2-2, with TRBD2 identical over 7 bases. The sequenced material came from naive CD8+ T cells sorted from blood. The sequence was collected from a man aged 30 to 45 in good health. The CDR3 DNA follows: TGTGCCAGCAGCGGATATGGGGGAGCGGGGAGAAACACCGGGGAGCTGTTTTTT. Translation gives CASSGYGGAGRNTGELFF.